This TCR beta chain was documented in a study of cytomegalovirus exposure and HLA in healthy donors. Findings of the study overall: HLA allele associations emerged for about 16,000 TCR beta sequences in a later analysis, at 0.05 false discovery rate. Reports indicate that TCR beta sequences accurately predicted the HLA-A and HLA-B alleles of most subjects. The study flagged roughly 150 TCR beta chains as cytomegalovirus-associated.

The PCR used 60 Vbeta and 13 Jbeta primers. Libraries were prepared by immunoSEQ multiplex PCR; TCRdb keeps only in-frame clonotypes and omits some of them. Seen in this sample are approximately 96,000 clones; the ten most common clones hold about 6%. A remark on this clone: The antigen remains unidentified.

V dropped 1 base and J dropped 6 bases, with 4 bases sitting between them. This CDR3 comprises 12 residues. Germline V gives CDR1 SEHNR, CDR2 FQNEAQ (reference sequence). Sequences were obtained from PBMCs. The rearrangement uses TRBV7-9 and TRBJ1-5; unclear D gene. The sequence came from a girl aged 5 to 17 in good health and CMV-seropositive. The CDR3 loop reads CASSLGSQPQHF. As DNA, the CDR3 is TGTGCCAGCAGCTTAGGCAGTCAGCCCCAGCATTTT.